The 8 T cell receptor beta chains in this list originate from one sample, sequenced in a study of metastatic and nonmetastatic thyroid tumors. TCRdb re-called the PCR reads via MiXCR. The sample holds 30,000 to 35,000 clones; about 21% are singletons and the top ten take approximately 3%. There were no patients who had received any treatment before thyroid surgery. Sequenced sample: tumor tissue. Source of these receptors: a male donor with papillary thyroid cancer or a benign thyroid nodule (not recorded which). Some clones in this sample may be carry-over from other donors' samples.

In its sample, this clone was seen many times. V gene TRBV7-8 combines with J gene TRBJ1-5; no clear D gene. The V gene's germline CDR1 is SGHVS and CDR2 FQNEAQ. Trimming took 2 bases from V and 2 from J, leaving 4 bases between them. CDR3 length: 13 amino acids. Here the CDR3 reads CASSLQGNQPQHF. Written as DNA, the CDR3 is TGTGCCAGCAGCTTACAGGGCAATCAGCCCCAGCATTTT. Complete variable domain (other parts from reference TRBV7-8 and TRBJ1-5): GAGVSQSPRYKVAKRGQDVALRCDPISGHVSLFWYQQALGQGPEFLTYFQNEAQLDKSGLPSDRFFAERPEGSVSTLKIQRTQQEDSAVYLCASSLQGNQPQHFGDGTRLSIL.

Ten or more counts support this clone. The chain employs TRBV7-2 and TRBJ1-2; D is unclear. The V gene's germline CDR1 is SGHTA and CDR2 FQGNSA. Trimming cost V 1 base and J 4 bases, with 10 bases left between them. The CDR3 consists of 14 residues. CDR3 coding DNA: TGTGCCAGCAGCTTAGAACCCTTGGTCTATGGCTACACCTTC. It is translated as CASSLEPLVYGYTF.

This chain connects TRBV10-2 to TRBJ2-1, with 10 bases aligning to TRBD2. Germline assignment: CDR1 WSHSY and CDR2 SAAADI. The V segment lost 4 bases and the J segment 5 bases; nucleotides outside the gene matches: 8. The CDR3 loop spans 16 amino acids. Here the CDR3 DNA reads TGCGCCAGCAGTGGGGCAAGGACTAGCGGACACAATGAGCAGTTCTTC. Translating gives CASSGARTSGHNEQFF.

This clone is medium-sized in the sample. The chain combines TRBV6-6 with TRBJ2-7, with unresolved D. Trimming pared 6 bases from V and 4 bases from J, leaving 22 bases between. The CDR3 is made up of 16 amino acids. The germline V gene encodes CDR1 MNHNY and CDR2 SVGAGI (reference sequence). CDR3 sequence reads: CASSHSKGSRGYEQYF. The CDR3 DNA is TGTGCCAGCAGCCACTCGAAAGGGTCAAGAGGATACGAGCAGTACTTC.

This clone was recorded at least ten times. The genes are TRBV11-3 and TRBJ2-1; D gene unclear. The ends were cut back, 5 bases at V and 1 base at J, with 9 bases in the middle. Germline V lookup: CDR1 SGHNT, CDR2 YENEEA. This CDR3 comprises 14 residues. The CDR3 reads CASSPGSSYNEQFF. DNA for the CDR3: TGTGCCAGCAGCCCCGGGTCTTCCTACAATGAGCAGTTCTTC. Combining the CDR3 with reference TRBV11-3 and TRBJ2-1 gives the whole variable domain EAGVVQSPRYKIIEKKQPVAFWCNPISGHNTLYWYLQNLGQGPELLIRYENEEAVDDSQLPKDRFSAERLKGVDSTLKIQPAELGDSAVYLCASSPGSSYNEQFFGPGTRLTVL.

The J gene is TRBJ2-7, the V gene TRBV5-1, with 8 bases matching TRBD2. Per germline, CDR1 SGHRS and CDR2 YFSETQ. The CDR3 sequence is 15 residues long. The ends lost 4 bases at V and 3 bases at J; junction bases unmatched: 9. CDR3 residues: CASSQAGAFNYEQYF. CDR3 nucleotide sequence: TGCGCCAGCAGCCAAGCGGGAGCCTTTAACTACGAGCAGTACTTC.

This clone has a count of ten or more. CDR3 nucleotide sequence: TGCGCCAGCAGCCCCTCACCGGGACAGGGGGCTAGTGAGCAGTTCTTC. It encodes CASSPSPGQGASEQFF. V is TRBV5-1 and J is TRBJ2-1; TRBD1 matches at 12 bases. The CDR3 spans 16 residues. The V segment lost 4 bases and the J segment 9 bases; nucleotides outside the gene matches: 11. CDR1 is SGHRS and CDR2 is YFSETQ in the germline V gene.

This clone was recorded at least ten times. The DNA of the CDR3 is TGTGCCAGTAGTATAGAAGGACTAGCGGGACGGAGGGATGAGCAGTTCTTC. Protein product: CASSIEGLAGRRDEQFF. The chain uses TRBV19 and TRBJ2-1; 12 bases are a match to TRBD2. The CDR3 loop spans 17 amino acids. V shed 0 bases and J 8 bases; nucleotides not matched to a gene: 8. The germline CDR1 and CDR2 sequences are LNHDA and SQIVND (reference sequence).